The 27 T cell receptor beta chains presented below share a single source sample, sequenced in a study of blood T cell repertoires in COVID-19. The data were produced by immunoSEQ multiplex PCR, yet TCRdb's version contains in-frame clones alone and is incomplete. The sample holds around 240,000 clones, about 84% seen once. The source material was PBMCs or T cells enriched from blood (not recorded which). The receptor source for this set is a woman in her forties or fifties who had recovered from COVID-19.

This clone was seen just once. The chain is built from TRBV29-1 and TRBJ1-1; 10 bases map to TRBD1. V gave up 5 bases and J gave up 7 bases; unmatched junction bases: 13. The germline CDR1 and CDR2 sequences are SQVTM and ANQGSEA. This CDR3 contains 15 residues. The CDR3, as DNA: TGCAGCGTTCTCGATAGGGGGACAGGGGCTCATGAAGCTTTCTTT. Protein: CSVLDRGTGAHEAFF.

The J gene is TRBJ2-2, the V gene TRBV6-5, with 7 nucleotides matching TRBD2. The CDR3 is made up of 14 amino acids. CDR1 and CDR2 (germline): MNHEY, SVGAGI. V shed 3 bases, J shed 13 bases, and the junction held 11 bases outside the gene matches. CDR3 DNA: TGTGCCAGCAGTTATTCTGGGACTACCCTCCCGCTGTTTTTT. Amino acid sequence: CASSYSGTTLPLFF.

This chain connects TRBV11-2 to TRBJ2-2; tentatively, D is TRBD1 (5 bases). V lost 1 base to trimming and J lost 7 bases, with 13 bases between them. The CDR3 loop spans 15 amino acids. Germline V CDR1 and CDR2: SGHAT, FQNNGV. The CDR3 DNA sequence: TGTGCCAGCAGCTTAGCCAGGGTGGGGAACGGGGAGCTGTTTTTT. Its protein product is CASSLARVGNGELFF. The full variable domain, with the rest looked up from reference TRBV11-2 and TRBJ2-2, is EAGVAQSPRYKIIEKRQSVAFWCNPISGHATLYWYQQILGQGPKLLIQFQNNGVVDDSQLPKDRFSAERLKGVDSTLKIQPAKLEDSAVYLCASSLARVGNGELFFGEGSRLTVL.

The rearrangement joins TRBV7-6 to TRBJ1-4; D is ambiguous. Trimming took 1 base from V and 8 from J, leaving 14 bases between them. The length of the CDR3 is 15 residues. Germline V gene lookup returns CDR1 SGHVS and CDR2 FNYEAQ. The CDR3 protein is CASSLGGTPGEKLFF. The CDR3 coding sequence is TGTGCCAGCAGCTTAGGAGGCACACCTGGAGAAAAACTGTTTTTT. Full variable domain (outside the CDR3, taken from reference TRBV7-6 and TRBJ1-4): GAGVSQSPRYKVTKRGQDVALRCDPISGHVSLYWYRQALGQGPEFLTYFNYEAQQDKSGLPNDRFSAERPEGSISTLTIQRTEQRDSAMYRCASSLGGTPGEKLFFGSGTQLSVL.

The CDR3 sequence: CASSLDNNYGYTF. In DNA form, the CDR3 reads TGTGCCAGCAGCCTGGACAATAACTATGGCTACACCTTC. V usage is TRBV9 and J usage is TRBJ1-2, with TRBD1 as a possible D gene (5 bases). The V end was cut by 4 bases, the J end by 1 base, with 8 bases between. Per the germline V gene, CDR1 is SGDLS and CDR2 is YYNGEE. The CDR3 loop spans 13 amino acids. Combining the CDR3 with reference TRBV9 and TRBJ1-2 gives the whole variable domain DSGVTQTPKHLITATGQRVTLRCSPRSGDLSVYWYQQSLDQGLQFLIQYYNGEERAKGNILERFSAQQFPDLHSELNLSSLELGDSALYFCASSLDNNYGYTFGSGTRLTVV.

The DNA for the CDR3 is TGTGCCAGCAGCTTGCCATTCGGGGGTCAAACAATACGATCGCAGTATTTT. Residues: CASSLPFGGQTIRSQYF. The rearrangement uses TRBV5-4 and TRBJ2-3; TRBD2 is a possible D gene (6 bases). Trimming removed 1 base at V and 10 bases at J, with 25 bases between. CDR1 is SGHNT and CDR2 is YYREEE in the germline V gene (reference sequence). The CDR3 is 17 amino acids.

This clone has only a few counts. The J gene is TRBJ1-2, the V gene TRBV27; maybe TRBD1 (6 bases). V lost 5 bases to trimming and J lost 6 bases, with 16 bases between them. The CDR3 runs to 14 residues. Germline assignment: CDR1 MNHEY and CDR2 SMNVEV (reference sequence). The chain's CDR3 is CASSPRGGANGYTF. DNA of the CDR3: TGTGCCAGCAGTCCAAGAGGGGGGGCGAATGGCTACACCTTC.

V is TRBV27 and J is TRBJ2-7, with 9 bases fitting TRBD1. Germline V lookup: CDR1 MNHEY, CDR2 SMNVEV (reference sequence). J gave up 2 bases and V 3 bases, and 5 bases lay outside the gene matches. This CDR3 has 15 residues. The CDR3 is CASSFSGTGPYEQYF. The CDR3, as DNA: TGTGCCAGCAGTTTCTCCGGGACAGGGCCCTACGAGCAGTACTTC.

This rearrangement joins TRBV4-3 to TRBJ2-5; the D gene is possibly TRBD2 (6 bases). Germline V gene lookup returns CDR1 LGHNA and CDR2 YSLEER. Between the trimmed V and J ends, which lost 0 bases and 1 base, there was a span of 18 bases. The length of the CDR3 is 18 residues. The CDR3 DNA follows: TGCGCCAGCAGCCAAGATCGCGGGGCCTCTGACCCCCAAGAGACCCAGTACTTC. Translated, it gives CASSQDRGASDPQETQYF.

The V call is TRBV18, the J call TRBJ2-7, with 11 bases identical to TRBD2. The CDR3 totals 14 residues. The germline gives CDR1 KGHSH, CDR2 LQKENI. V lost 5 bases and J lost 2; bases outside the gene matches: 2. The CDR3 sequence is CASSTTSGTYEQYF. DNA of the CDR3: TGTGCCAGCTCAACGACTAGCGGGACCTACGAGCAGTACTTC.

V is TRBV7-3 and J is TRBJ2-3; D gene ambiguous. The CDR3 is 15 amino acids. Trimming shortened V by 5 bases and J by 4 bases, and 16 bases separated the two germline ends. The germline V gene has CDR1 SGHTA and CDR2 FQGTGA. CDR3 sequence (DNA): TGTGCCAGCAGCCCGTCACCCCTAGGAGCAGATACGCAGTATTTT. This translates into CASSPSPLGADTQYF. The full variable domain, in which reference TRBV7-3 and TRBJ2-3 provide the parts outside the CDR3, is GAGVSQTPSNKVTEKGKYVELRCDPISGHTALYWYRQSLGQGPEFLIYFQGTGAADDSGLPNDRFFAVRPEGSVSTLKIQRTERGDSAVYLCASSPSPLGADTQYFGPGTRLTVL.

The V call is TRBV28, the J call TRBJ1-5; D remains ambiguous. CDR3 size: 13 residues. The germline V gene encodes CDR1 MDHEN and CDR2 SYDVKM. V gave up 5 bases and J gave up 7 bases, with 12 bases separating them. This CDR3 is CASSPRVRQPQHF. The CDR3 DNA reads TGTGCCAGCAGTCCCCGAGTGCGGCAGCCCCAGCATTTT.

CDR3 loop: CASSTGGIYEQYF. The CDR3 bases are TGTGCCAGTAGTACAGGGGGAATATACGAGCAGTACTTC. The chain is built from TRBV19 and TRBJ2-7, with 7 bases that match TRBD1. Germline V lookup: CDR1 LNHDA, CDR2 SQIVND (reference sequence). The CDR3 runs to 13 residues. The V gene end was trimmed by 4 bases and the J gene end by 4 bases; junction bases not matched to a gene: 4.

This sequence joins TRBV7-9 and TRBJ2-2; D might be TRBD1 (5 bases). Germline values: CDR1 SEHNR, CDR2 FQNEAQ (reference sequence). The CDR3 runs 13 residues. V lost 2 bases and J lost 15, with 16 bases in between. The CDR3 sequence: CASSLQSQGSLFF. The CDR3 DNA is TGTGCCAGCAGCTTACAATCCCAGGGATCGTTGTTTTTT. Variable domain in full (rest from reference TRBV7-9 and TRBJ2-2): DTGVSQNPRHKITKRGQNVTFRCDPISEHNRLYWYRQTLGQGPEFLTYFQNEAQLEKSRLLSDRFSAERPKGSFSTLEIQRTEQGDSAMYLCASSLQSQGSLFFGEGSRLTVL.

The V call is TRBV5-1, the J call TRBJ2-2; TRBD1 matches at 10 bases. The CDR3 extends over 14 amino acids. Germline V gene lookup returns CDR1 SGHRS and CDR2 YFSETQ. J lost 6 bases, V lost 5 bases, and 4 bases had no gene match. This chain's CDR3 is CASRDRGLAGELFF. The CDR3 region has the DNA TGCGCCAGCAGAGACAGGGGGCTTGCCGGGGAGCTGTTTTTT.

The genes are TRBV19 and TRBJ2-3; D is ambiguous. The CDR3 loop spans 13 amino acids. The V and J ends lost 5 bases and 2 bases respectively, with 8 bases between them. Looked up from germline, CDR1 is LNHDA and CDR2 is SQIVND (reference sequence). Here the CDR3 DNA reads TGTGCCAGTAGTTTATCCCTCACAGATACGCAGTATTTT. As protein: CASSLSLTDTQYF.

The V gene is TRBV28, the J gene TRBJ1-2, with D uncertain. The germline V gene encodes CDR1 MDHEN and CDR2 SYDVKM. This CDR3 has 13 residues. Trimming cost V 5 bases and J 3 bases, with 10 bases left between them. CDR3 DNA sequence: TGTGCCAGCAGTGTCGAGCGGGACTATGGCTACACCTTC. Protein sequence: CASSVERDYGYTF.

With respect to this clone: The junction and the germline gene differ at one end; a read error may be behind it. This chain uses TRBV12-3 or TRBV12-4 with TRBJ2-4; 9 bases map to TRBD1. There are 12 residues in the CDR3. CDR3 DNA sequence: TGTGCCAGCAGTTGGATGGGGACAGGGCCGCACTTC. Translating gives CASSWMGTGPHF.

This clone has more than one count but fewer than ten. The V call is TRBV30, the J call TRBJ1-3; weak D call: TRBD1 (6 bases). Trimming left V 3 bases short and J 3 bases short, with 21 bases between. Germline V gives CDR1 GTSNPN, CDR2 SVGIG (reference sequence). The CDR3 runs to 17 residues. CDR3 protein: CAWRFGSRGNLGNTIYF. As DNA, the CDR3 is TGTGCCTGGAGATTTGGTAGCAGGGGCAATCTTGGAAACACCATATATTTT.

This sequence joins TRBV5-6 and TRBJ2-7, with 8 nucleotides matching TRBD2. V shed 2 bases and J 5 bases; nucleotides not matched to a gene: 15. Per the germline V gene, CDR1 is SGHDT and CDR2 is YYEEEE. This CDR3 comprises 17 residues. The CDR3 reads CASSFEGESGSFHEQYF. The CDR3 coding sequence is TGTGCCAGCAGCTTTGAAGGCGAAAGCGGGAGTTTCCACGAGCAGTACTTC.

In DNA, the CDR3 is TGTGCCAGCAGCGGACAGCGGGGGGCGAGGAATTCACCCCTCCACTTT. It codes for CASSGQRGARNSPLHF. The chain uses TRBV9 and TRBJ1-6; possible D gene TRBD1, 6 bases. The CDR3 covers 16 residues. Germline V gene lookup returns CDR1 SGDLS and CDR2 YYNGEE. The V gene lost 3 bases and the J gene lost 7 bases, with 17 bases spanning the gap.

V usage is TRBV27 and J usage is TRBJ1-2; 8 bases are a match to TRBD1. V shed 6 bases and J 4 bases; nucleotides not matched to a gene: 10. This CDR3 comprises 15 residues. Germline assignment: CDR1 MNHEY and CDR2 SMNVEV (reference sequence). This chain's CDR3 is CASRLLDRDGYGYTF. CDR3 in DNA: TGTGCCAGCAGGCTCCTGGACAGGGATGGCTATGGCTACACCTTC.

This rearrangement joins TRBV5-1 to TRBJ2-7, with 11 bases matching TRBD2. Unmatched junction bases numbered 3, after V lost 4 bases and J lost 3 bases. This CDR3 spans 14 amino acids. The germline gives CDR1 SGHRS, CDR2 YFSETQ. For the CDR3, the DNA is TGCGCCAGCAGCGCCGGGACTAGCGGCTACGAGCAGTACTTC. It yields the protein CASSAGTSGYEQYF.

V is TRBV4-3 and J is TRBJ1-3; 9 positions match TRBD1. The J segment lost 4 bases and the V segment lost 2 bases, leaving 3 bases of the junction unmatched. The CDR3 runs 15 residues. The germline gives CDR1 LGHNA, CDR2 YSLEER. The CDR3 reads CASSQWGTGGNTIYF. CDR3 DNA: TGCGCCAGCAGCCAATGGGGGACAGGGGGAAACACCATATATTTT.

The chain is built from TRBV18 and TRBJ2-4, with 11 positions matching TRBD2. Trimming removed 3 bases from V and 8 bases from J; junction bases left unmatched: 9. From germline, CDR1 is KGHSH and CDR2 LQKENI. This CDR3 has 16 amino acids. The CDR3 spells CASSPPTSGRGDIQYF. The CDR3 DNA follows: TGTGCCAGCTCACCCCCCACTAGCGGGAGAGGGGACATTCAGTACTTC.

The rearrangement uses TRBV9 and TRBJ2-2; D is unresolved. From germline, CDR1 is SGDLS and CDR2 YYNGEE. The CDR3 totals 13 residues. V was shortened by 3 bases and J by 2 bases, with 5 bases between the two germline ends. CDR3 DNA sequence: TGTGCCAGCAGCGCCCCTAACACCGGGGAGCTGTTTTTT. Encoded protein: CASSAPNTGELFF.

The chain couples TRBV5-1 to TRBJ1-3; a weak D match, TRBD1 (6 bases). Trimming took 0 bases from V and 0 from J, leaving 7 bases between them. The CDR3 has 15 residues. Germline-derived CDR1 and CDR2 are SGHRS and YFSETQ. DNA of the CDR3: TGCGCCAGCAGCTTGGGAGGGGGCTCTGGAAACACCATATATTTT. This translates into CASSLGGGSGNTIYF.